This TCR beta chain was profiled in a study of siplizumab effects on memory and regulatory T cells. Findings of the study overall: Roughly 80-96% of proliferating CD4+ or CD8+ clones lacked a naive or memory phenotype that could be assigned.

Germline V gene data show CDR1 as SEHNR and CDR2 as FQNEAQ (reference sequence). Trimming took off 0 bases at V and 1 base at J, with 9 bases between the two ends. The CDR3 loop spans 15 amino acids. This clone has more than one count but fewer than ten. Its antigen remains unknown. Every sample had about 100,000 of its TCR templates assayed. Libraries were prepared by immunoSEQ multiplex PCR; TCRdb keeps only in-frame clonotypes and omits some of them. The sample has approximately 70,000 clones, 91% seen once. The sequence was obtained from a human donor in good health. The V gene is TRBV7-9, the J gene TRBJ1-1; D is perhaps TRBD1 (5 bases). Sequenced sample: CD8+ T cells sorted from blood. The CDR3 DNA reads as TGTGCCAGCAGCTTAGCGCAGGGTACGAACACTGAAGCTTTCTTT. Protein: CASSLAQGTNTEAFF. The full variable domain, completed using reference TRBV7-9 and TRBJ1-1, is DTGVSQNPRHKITKRGQNVTFRCDPISEHNRLYWYRQTLGQGPEFLTYFQNEAQLEKSRLLSDRFSAERPKGSFSTLEIQRTEQGDSAMYLCASSLAQGTNTEAFFGQGTRLTVV.